Below, 7 T cell receptor beta chains from the same sample are listed, as sequenced in a study of human T cells and chemical hapten exposure. Sample time point: healthy volunteer bleed at 6 weeks. Before extraction, the whole blood was not fractionated, and total RNA was taken from it. TCRdb itself ran the RACE reads through MiXCR, one entry per CDR3 protein. Here the sample spans some 31,000 distinct CDR3 sequences, less than 5.5% being singletons. Sequences were obtained from whole blood. The source is a human donor in good health. Some clones in this sample may be carry-over from other donors' samples.

This clonotype was counted a few times. V is TRBV20-1 and J is TRBJ1-1, with TRBD1 matching 8 bases. Germline V gene sequence: CDR1 DFQATT, CDR2 SNEGSKA (reference sequence). The CDR3 is 15 amino acids. The ends lost 1 base at V and 5 bases at J; junction bases unmatched: 9. The CDR3 reads CSARAYQGARTEAFF. DNA of the CDR3: TGCAGTGCTAGAGCGTACCAGGGGGCGCGAACTGAAGCTTTCTTT.

This clonotype came up a few times. The CDR3 region is CSAAGTRNTGELFF. The CDR3 bases are TGCAGTGCCGCCGGGACTAGAAATACCGGGGAGCTGTTTTTT. The chain links TRBV20-1 to TRBJ2-2, with 8 bases that match TRBD2. The germline CDR1 and CDR2 sequences are DFQATT and SNEGSKA (reference sequence). The CDR3 loop spans 14 amino acids. After removal of 6 bases from V and 5 bases from J, the junction contained 8 bases not matched to a gene.

This clonotype was counted ten times or more. This chain uses TRBV6-1 with TRBJ1-5, with D hard to call. The CDR3 has 14 residues. The germline CDR1 and CDR2 sequences are MNHNS and SASEGT. V lost 3 bases and J lost 2, with 8 bases in between. The CDR3 sequence: CASSDMFGNQPQHF. The CDR3 DNA reads TGTGCCAGCAGTGATATGTTCGGCAATCAGCCCCAGCATTTT.

The CDR3 DNA sequence: TGTGCCAGCAGCTTAGACGGGTCCGGCTACACCTTC. This translates into CASSLDGSGYTF. The chain combines TRBV7-9 with TRBJ1-2; D remains unclear. Trimming cost V 1 base and J 8 bases, with 8 bases left between them. Germline loops: CDR1 SEHNR, CDR2 FQNEAQ (reference sequence). The CDR3 runs to 12 residues.

This clonotype appeared a few times. The rearrangement uses TRBV6-1 and TRBJ1-5; D ambiguous. CDR1 and CDR2 (germline): MNHNS, SASEGT. Trimming stripped 6 bases from V and 9 bases from J, with 9 bases between. The CDR3 is 11 amino acids. CDR3 loop: CASRNEGPQHF. The CDR3 DNA is TGTGCCAGCAGAAACGAAGGGCCCCAGCATTTT.

In its sample, this clonotype was seen a few times. The rearrangement joins TRBV12-3 or TRBV12-4 to TRBJ1-1, with TRBD1 as a possible D gene (5 bases). The CDR3 is 16 residues long. V was shortened by 7 bases and J by 0 bases, with 18 bases between the two germline ends. The CDR3 sequence is CASTRRAGLMNTEAFF. CDR3 in DNA: TGTGCCAGCACTCGTAGGGCAGGGCTAATGAACACTGAAGCTTTCTTT.

To note about this clonotype: A much larger clone sits a single nucleotide away, making a read error possible. This rearrangement joins TRBV10-3 to TRBJ2-3; D remains ambiguous. The V gene lost 10 bases and the J gene lost 7 bases, with 12 bases spanning the gap. The CDR3 contains 11 residues. Germline CDR1 and CDR2: ENHRY and SYGVKD. The CDR3 is CATQAANTQYF. The CDR3 nucleotides read TGTGCCACCCAGGCGGCAAATACGCAGTATTTT.